This section outlines one T cell receptor beta chain sequence together with its context. This clone appeared a single time. The target of this receptor is not known. The sample holds no much larger clone one base away, and base qualities are not on file. For the CD8 naive samples, CD45RO-negative cells were positively selected for CCR7, yielding a CD45RA+CCR7+ population from which TemRA cells were excluded. The donors were healthy, HIV-negative adults who had no recently reported acute infections or vaccinations. Only Caucasian adults living in Nashville, Tennessee, USA were represented among the donors. After blood collection by leukapheresis, PBMCs were isolated using Ficoll-Histopaque density gradient centrifugation and then cryopreserved in the vapor phase of liquid nitrogen. Analytical flow cytometry was used to check the purity and quantity of every magnetically sorted T cell population. Each sorted fraction had its genomic DNA isolated and then quantified by UV absorbance on a Nanodrop 2000c.

From V the trimming removes 1 base and from J it removes 4 bases, while the gene matches leave 9 bases of the junction unaccounted for. From cysteine to phenylalanine, the CDR3 is 18 amino acids long. Only CDR3 DNA remains: 54 bases, in frame from the first base. CDR1 and CDR2 (SGHTA, FQGNSA) derive from the germline V gene. This specimen comes from a study of shared clonotypes between healthy human individuals (dated by TCRdb to between 2020 and 2021). With regard to the full study: The cohort comprised a couple of women and a few men aged 18 to 49 years. Leukapheresis yielded between about 0.94 and 9 billion PBMCs per donor. Blood TCR repertoires of roughly 5 healthy adults were deeply sequenced to estimate repertoire size and the extent of clonotype sharing between individuals. Different laboratories and diverse techniques were used to prepare libraries and sequence TCR repertoires, to increase sequencing depth and limit assay-specific biases. For each donor, CD4 naive and CD4 memory were each given three plates, CD8 naive was given two plates, and CD8 memory was given one plate.

Results and caveats for the whole study, not just this receptor: Sampling was restricted to blood, and TCR repertoires in tissue are likely to differ from TCR repertoires in blood. Based on pairwise subsampling, the degree of clonotype sharing among donors was expected to be affected by sequencing depth. Compared with non-shared clonotypes, clonotypes shared by all four sorted-subset donors had higher generation probabilities. Larger estimated clonotype richness was generally found for naive subsets than for memory subsets. Even with the large sequencing depth, rarefaction of the sorted-subset datasets indicated that sequencing was incomplete. Around 5.4% of naive CD4, around 3.5% of naive CD8, approximately 2% of memory CD4, and around 0.4% of memory CD8 clonotypes were shared across a few donors. The genetic and exposure-history diversity represented was limited by the small number of donors.

Using the deep immunoSEQ assay, multiplex PCR amplified TCR CDR3 regions from genomic DNA. Genomic DNA extracted from each cell subset was distributed evenly over all wells of several immunoSEQ 96-well plates, and each plate served as one replicate. Each replicate PCR for sorted subsets received about 210 ng genomic DNA, equal to about 29,000 T cell genomes. The purified libraries were quantified using a Qubit 3.0 fluorometer, sized with a Bioanalyzer 2100, and then quantified again using the KAPA Library Quantification kit. Each immunoSEQ 96-well plate was sequenced on its own single-read 150-cycle Illumina NextSeq 550 flow cell. In the paper's pipeline: Because the immunoSEQ output held only junctional sequences and lacked quality scores, the filtering could not match the filtering applied to full-length reads. Sequences were annotated with PyIR, a Python wrapper for IgBLAST v1.9, and V/J genes and CDR3 were assigned using IMGT germline references. Reads with weak V/J assignments (E-value above 1e-6), missing CDR3, stop codons, out-of-frame junctions, or ambiguous translated residues were removed. V3J clonotypes were defined as sequences sharing the same inferred V gene, J gene, and CDR3 amino acid sequence. Percentage overlap between repertoires was calculated by dividing the number of shared unique clonotypes by the size of the smaller repertoire. RTK rarefaction, the Chao1 estimator, and Recon v2.1 estimates of unobserved clonotypes were used to assess repertoire richness. OLGA was used to compute generation probabilities for all TCRbeta clonotypes that the gDNA method yielded from a few donors. The immuneACCESS repertoire file appears here via TCRdb, limited to in-frame rearrangements. These files lack a portion of the clones; in checked studies, under half of the deficit traces to unresolved V genes, and the cause of the others is not known. D and trimming come from the DNA, and the V and J calls and clone size come from that table. The sample table records fewer than 800,000 clones; 92% of these occur just once. 24% of the sample lies in the top ten.

The sequenced material came from naive CD8+ T cells sorted from blood. Sample cell subset or site, as interpreted from the label and publication: CD45RA+CCR7+. The chain is encoded by TRBV7-2 joined to TRBJ2-5, with 13 bases aligning to TRBD2. The TCR originated in a man aged 25 to 40 in good health. DNA sequence: TGTGCCAGCAGCTTAGGGACTAGCGGGAGTTGGGCTCTAGAGACCCAGTACTTC. This codes for CASSLGTSGSWALETQYF.